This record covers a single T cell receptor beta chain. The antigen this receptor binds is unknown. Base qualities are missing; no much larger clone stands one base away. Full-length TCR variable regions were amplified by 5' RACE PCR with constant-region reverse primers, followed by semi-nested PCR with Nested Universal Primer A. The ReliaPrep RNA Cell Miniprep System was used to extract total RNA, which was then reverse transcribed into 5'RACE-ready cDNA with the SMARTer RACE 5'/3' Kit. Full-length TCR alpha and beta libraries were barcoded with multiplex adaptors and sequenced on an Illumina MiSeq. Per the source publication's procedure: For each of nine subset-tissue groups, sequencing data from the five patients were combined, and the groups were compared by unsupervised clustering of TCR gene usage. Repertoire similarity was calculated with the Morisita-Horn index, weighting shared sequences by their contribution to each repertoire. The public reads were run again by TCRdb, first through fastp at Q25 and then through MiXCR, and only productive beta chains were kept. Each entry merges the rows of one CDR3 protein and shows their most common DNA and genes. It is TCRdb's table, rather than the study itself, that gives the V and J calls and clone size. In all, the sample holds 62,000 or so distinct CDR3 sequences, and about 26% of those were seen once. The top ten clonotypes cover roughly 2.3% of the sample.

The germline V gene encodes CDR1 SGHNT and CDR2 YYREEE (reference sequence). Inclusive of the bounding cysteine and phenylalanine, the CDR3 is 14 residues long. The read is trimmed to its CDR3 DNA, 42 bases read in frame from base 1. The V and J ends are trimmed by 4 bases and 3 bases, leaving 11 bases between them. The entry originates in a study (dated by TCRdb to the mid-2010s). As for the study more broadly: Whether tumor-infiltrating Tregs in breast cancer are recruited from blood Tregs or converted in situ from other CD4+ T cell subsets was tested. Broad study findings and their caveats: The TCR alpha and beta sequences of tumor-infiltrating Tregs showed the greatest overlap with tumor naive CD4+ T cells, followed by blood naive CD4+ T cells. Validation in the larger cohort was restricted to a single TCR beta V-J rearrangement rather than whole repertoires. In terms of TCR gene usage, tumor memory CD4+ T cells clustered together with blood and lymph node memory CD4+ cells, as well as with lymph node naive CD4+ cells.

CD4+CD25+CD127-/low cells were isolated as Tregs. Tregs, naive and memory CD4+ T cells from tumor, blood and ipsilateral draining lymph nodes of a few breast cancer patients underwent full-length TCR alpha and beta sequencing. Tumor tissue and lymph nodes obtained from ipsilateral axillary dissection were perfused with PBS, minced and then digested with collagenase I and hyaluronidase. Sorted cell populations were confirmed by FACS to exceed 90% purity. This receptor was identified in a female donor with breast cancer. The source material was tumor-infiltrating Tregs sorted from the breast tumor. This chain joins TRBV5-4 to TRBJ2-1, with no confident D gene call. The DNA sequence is TGTGCCAGCAGCCCCGCGTCGAACTACAATGAGCAGTTCTTC. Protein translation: CASSPASNYNEQFF. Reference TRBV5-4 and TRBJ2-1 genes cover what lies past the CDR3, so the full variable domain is ETGVTQSPTHLIKTRGQQVTLRCSSQSGHNTVSWYQQALGQGPQFIFQYYREEENGRGNFPPRFSGLQFPNYSSELNVNALELDDSALYLCASSPASNYNEQFFGPGTRLTVL.